This T cell receptor (beta chain) emerged from a study of type 1 and type 2 diabetes patients. Study as a whole: From PBMCs, CD4+ and CD8+ T cells were isolated by magnetic microbeads.

Amplification started from genomic DNA. Amplification of the beta chain CDR3 used 30 forward and 13 reverse multiplex primers. TCRdb used MiXCR to reprocess the multiplex PCR reads, holding one entry per CDR3 protein. The sample has fewer than 300,000 distinct CDR3 sequences, 45% to 60% seen once; the top ten hold roughly 13%. This clonotype was seen a few times. The ends lost 2 bases at V and 2 bases at J; junction bases unmatched: 5. CDR1 SGHVS and CDR2 FQNEAQ come from the germline V gene. This CDR3 is 17 amino acids long. The sequence came from a young man with type 2 diabetes. The V and J genes are TRBV7-8 and TRBJ2-7; TRBD2 agrees at 14 bases. Sequencing used peripheral blood mononuclear cells (PBMCs). The CDR3 reads CASSLRTSGGSTYEQYF. CDR3 sequence (DNA): TGTGCCAGCAGCTTAAGGACTAGCGGGGGGTCCACCTACGAGCAGTACTTC.